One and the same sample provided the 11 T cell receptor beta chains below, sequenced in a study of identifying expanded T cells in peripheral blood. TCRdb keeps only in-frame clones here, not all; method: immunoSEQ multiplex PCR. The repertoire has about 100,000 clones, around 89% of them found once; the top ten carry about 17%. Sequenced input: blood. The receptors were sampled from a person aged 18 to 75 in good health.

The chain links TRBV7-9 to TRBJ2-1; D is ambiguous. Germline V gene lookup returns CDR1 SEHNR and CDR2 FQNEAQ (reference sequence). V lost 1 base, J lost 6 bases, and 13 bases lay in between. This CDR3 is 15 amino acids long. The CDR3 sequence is CASSLEVPGSNEQFF. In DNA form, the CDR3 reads TGTGCCAGCAGCTTAGAGGTTCCCGGCTCCAATGAGCAGTTCTTC.

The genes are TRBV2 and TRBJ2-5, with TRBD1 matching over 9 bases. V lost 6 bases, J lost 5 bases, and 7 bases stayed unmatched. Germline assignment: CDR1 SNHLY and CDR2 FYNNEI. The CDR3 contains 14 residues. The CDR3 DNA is TGTGCCAGCAGCTCGGGACAGGGACCCGAGACCCAGTACTTC. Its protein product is CASSSGQGPETQYF.

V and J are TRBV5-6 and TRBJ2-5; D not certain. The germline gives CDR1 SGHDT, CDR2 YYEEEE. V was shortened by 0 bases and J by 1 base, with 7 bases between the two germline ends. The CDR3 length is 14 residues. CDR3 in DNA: TGTGCCAGCAGCTTGGGCCCCGTCCAAGAGACCCAGTACTTC. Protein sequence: CASSLGPVQETQYF. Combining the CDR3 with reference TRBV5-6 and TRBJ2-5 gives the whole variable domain DAGVTQSPTHLIKTRGQQVTLRCSPKSGHDTVSWYQQALGQGPQFIFQYYEEEERQRGNFPDRFSGHQFPNYSSELNVNALLLGDSALYLCASSLGPVQETQYFGPGTRLLVL.

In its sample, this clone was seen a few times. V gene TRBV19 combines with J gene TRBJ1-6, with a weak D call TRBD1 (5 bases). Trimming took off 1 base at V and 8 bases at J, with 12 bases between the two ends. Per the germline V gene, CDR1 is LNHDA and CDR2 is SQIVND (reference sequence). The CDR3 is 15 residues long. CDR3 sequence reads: CASSIGGAAYSPLHF. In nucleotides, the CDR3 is TGTGCCAGTAGTATAGGGGGCGCGGCCTATTCACCCCTCCACTTT.

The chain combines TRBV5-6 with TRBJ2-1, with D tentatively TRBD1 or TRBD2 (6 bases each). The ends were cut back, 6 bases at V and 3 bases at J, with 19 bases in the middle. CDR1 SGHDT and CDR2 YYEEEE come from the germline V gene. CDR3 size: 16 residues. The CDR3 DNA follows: TGTGCCAGCATTTTAGGGGGGAATCAACTCTACAATGAGCAGTTCTTC. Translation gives CASILGGNQLYNEQFF.

This CDR3 is CASSGGLYSPQYF. The DNA of the CDR3 is TGTGCCAGCAGCGGTGGACTCTACTCTCCCCAGTACTTC. The chain carries TRBV11-3 and TRBJ2-5, with D possibly TRBD2 on 5 matching bases. V was cut by 5 bases and J by 9 bases, with 16 bases left in between. This CDR3 is 13 amino acids long. Germline CDR1 SGHNT, CDR2 YENEEA.

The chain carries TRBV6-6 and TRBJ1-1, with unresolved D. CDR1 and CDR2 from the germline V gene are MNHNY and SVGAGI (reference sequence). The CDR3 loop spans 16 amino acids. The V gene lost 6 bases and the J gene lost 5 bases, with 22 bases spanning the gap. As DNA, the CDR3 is TGTGCCAGCAGCCCTTTTGGGGAGACTATCGGGACTGAAGCTTTCTTT. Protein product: CASSPFGETIGTEAFF.

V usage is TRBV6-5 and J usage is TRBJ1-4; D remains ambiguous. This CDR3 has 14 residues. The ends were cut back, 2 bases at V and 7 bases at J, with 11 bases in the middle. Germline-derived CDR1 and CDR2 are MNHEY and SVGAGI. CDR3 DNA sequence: TGTGCCAGCAGTTACGGGTCAGCTGGTGAAAAACTGTTTTTT. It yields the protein CASSYGSAGEKLFF.

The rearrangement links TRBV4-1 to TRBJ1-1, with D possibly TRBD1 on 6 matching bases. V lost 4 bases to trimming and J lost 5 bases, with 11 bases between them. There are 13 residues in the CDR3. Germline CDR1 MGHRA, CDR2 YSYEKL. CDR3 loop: CASSPGRGTEAFF. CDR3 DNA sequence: TGCGCCAGCAGCCCGGGCAGGGGAACTGAAGCTTTCTTT.

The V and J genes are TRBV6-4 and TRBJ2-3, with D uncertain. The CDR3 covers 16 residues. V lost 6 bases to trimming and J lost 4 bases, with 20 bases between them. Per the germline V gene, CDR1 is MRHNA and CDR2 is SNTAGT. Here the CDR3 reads CASSRYGNSGADTQYF. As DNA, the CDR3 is TGTGCCAGCAGCCGGTATGGGAACAGTGGGGCAGATACGCAGTATTTT.

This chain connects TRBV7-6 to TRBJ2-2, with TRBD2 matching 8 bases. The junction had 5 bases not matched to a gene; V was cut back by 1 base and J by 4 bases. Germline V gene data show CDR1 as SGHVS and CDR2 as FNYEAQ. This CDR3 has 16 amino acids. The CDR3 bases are TGTGCCAGCAGCTTAGGAAGCGGGGGTGGCACCGGGGAGCTGTTTTTT. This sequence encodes CASSLGSGGGTGELFF.